This T cell receptor (beta chain) was recorded in a study of brain T cells in children with intractable seizures. Time point here: blood from clinic visit 5 months post-surgery; TSC patient then seizure free. Sequencing was limited to surgery cases with top T cell transcript signatures in brain tissue. At least one anti-epileptic drug was given before surgery. Details on this clone: What it binds is not known. A junction boundary mismatches the germline segment, possibly from a read error.

Measured with immunoSEQ multiplex PCR; TCRdb has only the in-frame clones, and not every one. The table has 300,000 to 400,000 clones, over 90% seen once. CDR3 length: 15 residues. Looked up from germline, CDR1 is SSHAT and CDR2 is FNYEAQ (reference sequence). Whole-study results and caveats: Patients' HCMV serostatus was unknown; virus specificity rests on CDR3 similarity alone. Pre- and post-surgery blood differed in depth, so pre-surgery absences may be undersampling.

J is TRBJ2-7 and V is TRBV7-7, with TRBD2 identical over 7 bases. The receptor's source is a boy in the first two years of life with tuberous sclerosis and intractable seizures. The source was peripheral blood, collected around 5 months after surgery. CDR3 in amino acids: CASSLGAGSSYEQYF. CDR3 sequence (DNA): TGTGCTAGCAGCTTAGGAGCGGGGTCGTCCTACGAGCAGTACTTC.